The clone carrying this T cell receptor beta chain was seen a single time. The V gene's germline CDR1 is MNHEY and CDR2 SMNVEV (reference sequence). V dropped 5 bases and J dropped 6 bases, with 13 bases sitting between them. The CDR3 length is 13 residues. Clones were read by immunoSEQ multiplex PCR, and TCRdb kept only the in-frame ones, dropping some. The sample lists 87,000 or so clones, roughly 89% occurring once. The data belong to a study of T cell responses to AZD1222 COVID-19 vaccine. The sample in question was peripheral blood, obtained on day 0 of AZD1222 vaccination. The V gene is TRBV27, the J gene TRBJ1-2; tentative D call: TRBD1 (6 bases). This receptor was obtained from an adult in good health. The CDR3 sequence is CASSAQGWNGYTF. In DNA, the CDR3 is TGTGCCAGCAGTGCCCAGGGGTGGAATGGCTACACCTTC.